Below are 8 T cell receptor beta chains sequenced from a single sample in a study of monozygotic twins with inflammatory bowel disease. With the 5' RACE reads reprocessed, TCRdb shows one record per CDR3 protein and no DNA. In total, the table holds a few hundred thousand distinct CDR3 sequences. Sequencing input: blood. Source of these receptors: a human donor with ulcerative colitis or Crohn's disease, or a healthy co-twin of an affected twin (not recorded which).

The chain has TRBV4-1 and TRBJ2-7; there is no DNA to check the TCRdb D call of TRBD1. Germline V gene sequence: CDR1 MGHRA, CDR2 YSYEKL. The CDR3 has 15 amino acids. The CDR3 is CASSQDRGGPYEQYF.

The rearrangement uses TRBV30 and TRBJ2-7; there is no DNA to check the TCRdb D call of TRBD1. Germline-derived CDR1 and CDR2 are GTSNPN and SVGIG (reference sequence). The CDR3 has 11 residues. CDR3 loop: CAWSAPLEQYF.

The V and J genes are TRBV4-1 and TRBJ2-6. CDR3 length equals 17 residues. Germline V gives CDR1 MGHRA, CDR2 YSYEKL. The CDR3 loop is CASSQGEVLPGANVLTF.

V usage is TRBV23-1 and J usage is TRBJ2-4. TRBV23-1 is annotated as an ORF whose role is uncertain. The CDR3 length is 16 residues. CDR3 amino acids: CASSQQRSTPKNIQYF.

V is TRBV7-7 and J is TRBJ2-2. Germline CDR1 is SSHAT and CDR2 is FNYEAQ (reference sequence). The CDR3 totals 14 residues. CDR3 amino acids: CASSPTGLTGELFF.

The gene calls are TRBV7-2 and TRBJ2-5; TCRdb proposes TRBD1, but this gene call is untestable without DNA. The CDR3 has 16 amino acids. CDR1 is SGHTA and CDR2 is FQGNSA in the germline V gene. This CDR3 reads CASSPSKTGFQETQYF.

The J gene is TRBJ2-1, the V gene TRBV7-3; the TRBD2 assignment by TCRdb is unverifiable without DNA. The CDR3 loop spans 14 amino acids. Germline assignment: CDR1 SGHTA and CDR2 FQGTGA. CDR3 region: CASSLRGGNNEQFF.

V usage is TRBV4-3 and J usage is TRBJ2-7; the D call of TRBD1 rests on TCRdb alone, since no DNA is present to check it. The germline V gene has CDR1 LGHNA and CDR2 YSLEER. There are 18 residues in the CDR3. CDR3 sequence reads: CASSQENFGTGEDYEQYF.